The clone carrying this TCR beta chain was recorded at least ten times. Antigen unknown. Unique molecular identifiers were present in the TCR beta cDNA libraries. TCRdb redid the calling of the PCR reads with MiXCR, one entry per CDR3 protein. The top ten hold under 5.5% of the sample, which has hundreds of thousands of distinct CDR3 sequences, 36% seen once. This specimen comes from a study of post-analysis software for immune sequencing data. At the level of the study: Clinical courses comprised relapsing-remitting, secondary progressive and progressive-relapsing multiple sclerosis.

Regarding the study as a whole: A handful of TRBV segments were significantly more frequent in patients than in controls. TRBV5-6, TRBV5-1 and TRBV20-1 were among these segments. Among multiple sclerosis patients, normalized Chao1 diversity was significantly below that of controls. Co-batched samples clustered tightly together by F measure.

The CDR3 is 11 amino acids. V lost 2 bases and J lost 8, with 5 bases in between. CDR1 SGHTA and CDR2 FQGNSA come from the germline V gene. The V call is TRBV7-2, the J call TRBJ2-3; no clear D gene. Sequenced material: blood. The receptor comes from a girl aged 10-17 years with multiple sclerosis. In DNA form, the CDR3 reads TGTGCCAGCAGCTTAATACTTACGCAGTATTTT. This sequence encodes CASSLILTQYF.